Each of the 4 T cell receptor beta chains below was sequenced from the same sample in a study of cytomegalovirus exposure and HLA in healthy donors. The PCR was carried out with 60 Vbeta primers and 13 Jbeta primers. Profiling relied on immunoSEQ multiplex PCR, and the TCRdb table lists in-frame clones only, not all of them. This repertoire shows 200,000 to 250,000 clones, over 70% found once; its top ten account for roughly 2.6%. Sequencing was performed on PBMCs. The receptors were sampled from a woman aged 55 to 70 in good health and CMV-seropositive.

The V gene is TRBV7-6, the J gene TRBJ1-5; 11 nucleotides agree with TRBD1. V shed 5 bases, J shed 7 bases, and the junction held 4 bases outside the gene matches. Germline CDR1 SGHVS, CDR2 FNYEAQ. This CDR3 has 14 amino acids. The CDR3 is CASSPGQGDQPQHF. DNA for the CDR3: TGTGCCAGCAGCCCGGGACAGGGGGACCAGCCCCAGCATTTT.

A few counts support this clone. The rearrangement links TRBV6-1 to TRBJ1-1; 12 nucleotides match TRBD1. The J segment lost 4 bases and the V segment lost 8 bases, leaving 2 bases of the junction unmatched. The CDR3 has 13 amino acids. Germline assignment: CDR1 MNHNS and CDR2 SASEGT. The CDR3 region is CASWDRGPTEAFF. The CDR3 nucleotides read TGTGCCAGCTGGGACAGGGGGCCCACTGAAGCTTTCTTT.

The V gene is TRBV12-5, the J gene TRBJ2-7; 9 bases are a match to TRBD2. The germline V gene has CDR1 LGHNT and CDR2 FRNRAP. This CDR3 has 20 residues. Germline trimming cut 1 base from V and 0 bases from J; bases unmatched to any gene: 16. CDR3 nucleotides: TGTGCTAGTGGTTTGGGGTACCGCAGTAGCGGGGGTAGGAGCTCCTACGAGCAGTACTTC. Protein product: CASGLGYRSSGGRSSYEQYF.

The CDR3 sequence: CASSLAVLAVPSTDTQYF. As DNA, the CDR3 is TGTGCCAGCAGCTTAGCGGTCCTAGCGGTGCCTAGCACAGATACGCAGTATTTT. The V and J genes are TRBV11-1 and TRBJ2-3; 7 bases map to TRBD2. Trimming took 0 bases from V and 0 from J; bases not matched to a gene: 9. Germline CDR1 SGHAT, CDR2 FQDESV (reference sequence). The CDR3 is 18 amino acids.